This T cell receptor (beta chain) was recovered during a study of OX40 agonist ivuxolimab in advanced cancers. With baseline, cycle 4 day 1, and cycle 7 day 1 as timepoints, blood was sampled. Only in-frame clones appear in the TCRdb table, and some are missing; sequencing was by immunoSEQ multiplex PCR. The repertoire holds tens of thousands of clones, with 65% to 90% as singletons. The source is an adult with an advanced solid tumor such as melanoma, head and neck, liver or kidney cancer. Source: CD4+ or CD8+ T cells sorted from blood, taken in a trial of the OX40 agonist ivuxolimab.

The DNA for the CDR3 is TGTGCCAGCAGCGCCGGGACTAGCCTCAACACCGGGGAGCTGTTTTTT. This sequence encodes CASSAGTSLNTGELFF. The V gene is TRBV9, the J gene TRBJ2-2; 9 bases agree with TRBD2. Unmatched junction bases numbered 5, after V lost 3 bases and J lost 2 bases. CDR1 is SGDLS and CDR2 is YYNGEE in the germline V gene. The CDR3 is made up of 16 amino acids.